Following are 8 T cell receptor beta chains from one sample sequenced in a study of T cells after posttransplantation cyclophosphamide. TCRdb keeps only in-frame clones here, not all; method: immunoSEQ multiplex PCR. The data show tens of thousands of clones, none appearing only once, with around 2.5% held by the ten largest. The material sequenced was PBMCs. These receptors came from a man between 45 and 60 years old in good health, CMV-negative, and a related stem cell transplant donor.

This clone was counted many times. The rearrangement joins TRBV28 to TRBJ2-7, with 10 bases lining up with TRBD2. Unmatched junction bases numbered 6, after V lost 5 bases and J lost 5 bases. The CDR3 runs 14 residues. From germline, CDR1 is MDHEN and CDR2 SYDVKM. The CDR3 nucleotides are TGTGCCAGCAGTCCTCTAGCGGGAGTGGACGAGCAGTACTTC. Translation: CASSPLAGVDEQYF.

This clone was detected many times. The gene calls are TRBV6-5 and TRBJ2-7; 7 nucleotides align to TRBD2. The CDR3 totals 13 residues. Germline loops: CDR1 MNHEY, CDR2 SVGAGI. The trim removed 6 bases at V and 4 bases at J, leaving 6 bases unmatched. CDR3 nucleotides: TGTGCCAGCAGCCCCGGGACTAAGTACGAGCAGTACTTC. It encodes CASSPGTKYEQYF.

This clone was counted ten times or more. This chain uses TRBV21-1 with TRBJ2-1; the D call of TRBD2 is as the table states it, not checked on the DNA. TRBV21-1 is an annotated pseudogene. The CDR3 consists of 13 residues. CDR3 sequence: CASSKPSGGGEFF. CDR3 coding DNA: TGTGCCAGCAGCAAGCCTAGCGGCGGAGGGGAGTTCTTC.

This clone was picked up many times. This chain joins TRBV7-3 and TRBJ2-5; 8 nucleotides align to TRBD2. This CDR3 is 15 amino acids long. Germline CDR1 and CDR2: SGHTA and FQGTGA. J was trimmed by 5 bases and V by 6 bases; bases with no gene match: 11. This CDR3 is CASSITGTSVETQYF. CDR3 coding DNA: TGTGCCAGCAGTATTACCGGGACTAGTGTCGAGACCCAGTACTTC.

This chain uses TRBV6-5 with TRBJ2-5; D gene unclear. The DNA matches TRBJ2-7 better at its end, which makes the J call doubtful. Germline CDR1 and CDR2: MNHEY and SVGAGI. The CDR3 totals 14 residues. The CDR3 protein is CASSYSSPDCEQYF. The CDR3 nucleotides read TGTGCCAGCAGTTACTCGTCGCCCGACTGCGAGCAGTACTTC.

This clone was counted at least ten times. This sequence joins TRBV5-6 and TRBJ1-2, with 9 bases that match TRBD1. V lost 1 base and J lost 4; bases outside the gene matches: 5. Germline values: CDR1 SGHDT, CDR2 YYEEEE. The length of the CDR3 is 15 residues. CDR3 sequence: CASSLLTGGGYGYTF. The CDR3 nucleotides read TGTGCCAGCAGCTTGCTGACAGGGGGTGGCTATGGCTACACCTTC.

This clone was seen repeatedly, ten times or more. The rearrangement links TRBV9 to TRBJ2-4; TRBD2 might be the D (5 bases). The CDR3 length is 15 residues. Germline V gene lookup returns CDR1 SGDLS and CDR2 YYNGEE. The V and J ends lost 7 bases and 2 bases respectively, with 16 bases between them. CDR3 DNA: TGTGCCAGCTCTCGGGCGGGCATTTCCAAAAACATTCAGTACTTC. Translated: CASSRAGISKNIQYF. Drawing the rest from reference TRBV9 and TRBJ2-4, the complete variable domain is DSGVTQTPKHLITATGQRVTLRCSPRSGDLSVYWYQQSLDQGLQFLIQYYNGEERAKGNILERFSAQQFPDLHSELNLSSLELGDSALYFCASSRAGISKNIQYFGAGTRLSVL.

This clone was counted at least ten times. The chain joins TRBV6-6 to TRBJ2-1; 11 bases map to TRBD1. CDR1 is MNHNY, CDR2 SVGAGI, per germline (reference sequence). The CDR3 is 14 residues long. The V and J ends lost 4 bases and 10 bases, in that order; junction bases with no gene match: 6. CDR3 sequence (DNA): TGTGCCAGCAGTTCCGGGACAGGGGGGGGAGAGCAGTTCTTC. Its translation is CASSSGTGGGEQFF.